This T cell receptor beta chain came from a study of CD8+ T cells in alopecia areata. Findings and caveats of the study: Compared with normal scalp, lesional scalp had higher clonality and more expanded CD8+ clones. Sharing of TCRs across patients appeared less clear than in mice, possibly for HLA-related reasons. Normal skin's resident alphabeta T cells are sequenced alongside lesional scalp T cells.

RNA extraction was followed by reverse transcription into cDNA, which acted as the sequencing template. Generated by immunoSEQ multiplex PCR, the TCRdb table keeps only in-frame clones and is missing some. The sample lists approximately 89,000 clones; just over 50% were seen once. There are many counts of this clone. Its cognate antigen is unknown. Sampling of alopecia areata patients yielded lesional scalp punch biopsies as well as peripheral blood. The receptor was isolated from a human donor with alopecia areata. Sequenced input: NKG2D-high CD8+ T cells sorted from blood.

CDR3 region: CASSIEGSYNEQFF. The CDR3, as DNA: TGTGCCAGTAGTATTGAGGGATCCTACAATGAGCAGTTCTTC. V usage is TRBV19 and J usage is TRBJ2-1; D is possibly TRBD2 (5 bases). CDR1 is LNHDA and CDR2 is SQIVND in the germline V gene (reference sequence). There are 14 residues in the CDR3. Trimming took 3 bases from V and 1 from J, leaving 7 bases between them. Looking up the rest from reference TRBV19 and TRBJ2-1 gives the full variable domain: DGGITQSPKYLFRKEGQNVTLSCEQNLNHDAMYWYRQDPGQGLRLIYYSQIVNDFQKGDIAEGYSVSREKKESFPLTVTSAQKNPTAFYLCASSIEGSYNEQFFGPGTRLTVL.